These T cell receptor beta chains were read from a single sample in a study of T cells in Graves' hyperthyroidism and ophthalmopathy. Each CDR3 protein gets one entry after TCRdb re-called the multiplex PCR reads with MiXCR. The sample includes some 500,000 distinct CDR3 sequences, roughly 25% seen only once; the top ten take 11%. Sequenced: blood. All receptors derive from a woman aged 25 to 39 with Graves' ophthalmopathy. Both conserved end residues are part of each CDR3. D genes are given only for firm matches. Clone size is stated in some rows and not others, as once, few, many or a class when expanded.

d_call | j_call | clone_size | v_call | cdr3_nt | cdr3_aa
TRBD1 | TRBJ2-7 | many | TRBV6-5 | TGTGCCAGCAGCGGACAGGGATCATCCTACGAGCAGTACTTC | CASSGQGSSYEQYF
TRBD2 | TRBJ2-2 | - | TRBV4-2 | TGTGCCAGCAGCCAAGATTTAGCGGGGGGAGGGAACACCGGGGAGCTGTTTTTT | CASSQDLAGGGNTGELFF
TRBD2 | TRBJ2-7 | - | TRBV11-2 | TGTGCCAGCGGGAGGACTAGCGGGATAGTCTCCTACGAGCAGTACTTC | CASGRTSGIVSYEQYF
TRBD1 | TRBJ1-2 | - | TRBV6-5 | TGTGCCAGCAGTTACTCGGATCGTACAGGGGGACGGGATGGCTACACCTTC | CASSYSDRTGGRDGYTF
- | TRBJ2-7 | many | TRBV20-1 | TGCAGTGCTAGACAGGGGTGGCCCTACGAGCAGTACTTC | CSARQGWPYEQYF
TRBD1 | TRBJ1-2 | many | TRBV27 | TGTGCCAGCAGTTTAAAAGCCGGGACAGGGGAAGGCTACACCTTC | CASSLKAGTGEGYTF
TRBD1 | TRBJ1-1 | many | TRBV5-5 | TGTGCCAGCAACCAGGGGGCGAATCCCCTTGGTTCTGAAGCTTTCTTT | CASNQGANPLGSEAFF
- | TRBJ2-5 | - | TRBV6-2/TRBV6-3 | TGTGCCAGCAGTTACTCGTTAGGAGAGACCCAGTACTTC | CASSYSLGETQYF
- | TRBJ1-5 | many | TRBV4-1 | TGCGCCAGCAGCCGCGGCCCAGGGATCAATCAGCCCCAGCATTTT | CASSRGPGINQPQHF
- | TRBJ1-1 | - | TRBV20-1 | TGCAGTGCTAGTGCTCGGAGCACTGAAGCTTTCTTT | CSASARSTEAFF
TRBD1 | TRBJ2-7 | - | TRBV9 | TGTGCCAGCAGCGTAGAACAGGGGACGCTGGAGCAGTACTTC | CASSVEQGTLEQYF
- | TRBJ2-3 | - | TRBV27 | TGTGCCAGCAGTTTATCAGGGCCCCCTTTTGCGGCGTCAGATACGCAGTATTTT | CASSLSGPPFAASDTQYF
- | TRBJ1-5 | - | TRBV12-3/TRBV12-4 | TGTGCCAGCAGTTTATGGGGGACAAAGGGTCAGCCCCAGCATTTT | CASSLWGTKGQPQHF
- | TRBJ1-6 | few | TRBV20-1 | TGCAGTGCTACAGGGGAAGGTTCACCCCTCCACTTT | CSATGEGSPLHF